The rows below give T cell receptor beta chains drawn from one sample of a study of cytomegalovirus exposure and HLA in healthy donors. Sequencing was performed with immunoSEQ multiplex PCR; in TCRdb, only in-frame clones are kept and a portion is missing. This sample has about 120,000 clones; around 84% occur once, and the top ten carry 2.5% to 3.5%. Sequencing input: PBMCs. The receptors were sampled from a woman between 25 and 40 years old in good health and CMV-seropositive. The conserved cysteine and the conserved F or W are not part of the CDR3 here. Each record gives: V gene, J gene, CDR3 protein.

v_gene: TRBV9; j_gene: TRBJ2-5; CDR3aa: ASSVDIGSPETQY
v_gene: TRBV28; j_gene: TRBJ2-5; CDR3aa: ASSLGTAQETQY
v_gene: TRBV28; j_gene: TRBJ1-4; CDR3aa: ASSVLASNEKLF
v_gene: TRBV9; j_gene: TRBJ1-2; CDR3aa: ASSASPNSYGYT
v_gene: TRBV28; j_gene: TRBJ1-5; CDR3aa: ASRPDSPVFQPQH
v_gene: TRBV7-2; j_gene: TRBJ1-2; CDR3aa: ASSQDGRGANYGYT
v_gene: TRBV29-1; j_gene: TRBJ1-1; CDR3aa: SVDPPGNTEAF
v_gene: TRBV4-2; j_gene: TRBJ2-4; CDR3aa: ASSQDQGAPDNIQY
v_gene: TRBV25-1; j_gene: TRBJ1-6; CDR3aa: ASSGPGYSPLH
v_gene: TRBV27; j_gene: TRBJ2-7; CDR3aa: ASSSNTAYEQY
v_gene: TRBV2; j_gene: TRBJ2-5; CDR3aa: ASSEYGTGLETQY
v_gene: TRBV30; j_gene: TRBJ2-3; CDR3aa: AWSVGGASGGYIDTQY
v_gene: TRBV5-1; j_gene: TRBJ1-1; CDR3aa: ASSPRVTQNTEAF
v_gene: TRBV5-1; j_gene: TRBJ2-5; CDR3aa: ASSLTGGDETQY
v_gene: TRBV7-2; j_gene: TRBJ2-2; CDR3aa: ASSLTGRAEPSTGELF
v_gene: TRBV5-5; j_gene: TRBJ1-5; CDR3aa: ASSLWGGNQPQH
v_gene: TRBV28; j_gene: TRBJ2-5; CDR3aa: ASSPVGGAMGETQY
v_gene: TRBV5-4; j_gene: TRBJ2-1; CDR3aa: ASGTGGNEQF